The 8 T cell receptor beta chains below come from one sample, sequenced in a study of early T cells in non-severe SARS-CoV-2 infection. TCRdb recomputed calls from the 5' RACE reads with MiXCR, one row per CDR3 protein. Here the sample spans roughly 81,000 distinct CDR3 sequences, 9.5% to 13% being singletons. The specimen was whole blood. All receptors come from an adult who was a healthcare worker with PCR-confirmed SARS-CoV-2 infection or an uninfected control (not recorded which).

This clonotype was seen at least ten times. The chain links TRBV3-1 to TRBJ2-3, with D perhaps matching TRBD1 (5 bases). This CDR3 spans 15 amino acids. V was clipped by 1 base and J by 1 base, with 9 bases between them. Germline V gene sequence: CDR1 LGHDT, CDR2 YNNKEL (reference sequence). CDR3 nucleotides: TGTGCCAGCAGCCAAGTGGGGCCGGGCACAGATACGCAGTATTTT. Residues: CASSQVGPGTDTQYF.

This clonotype showed up many times. The rearrangement uses TRBV20-1 and TRBJ1-2; tentatively, D is TRBD1 (6 bases). From germline, CDR1 is DFQATT and CDR2 SNEGSKA (reference sequence). There are 15 residues in the CDR3. The V end lost 6 bases, the J end lost 5 bases, and 22 bases lay between the germline ends. The CDR3 DNA reads as TGCAGTGCGTCCCTAAGGTCCGGGGGCGGGTATGGCTACACCTTC. Translation gives CSASLRSGGGYGYTF.

In its sample, this clonotype was seen many times. V is TRBV2 and J is TRBJ1-5, with D uncertain. This CDR3 has 13 residues. V lost 6 bases to trimming and J lost 4 bases, with 10 bases between them. Germline V gives CDR1 SNHLY, CDR2 FYNNEI. The CDR3 loop is CASRAGWNQPQHF. CDR3 DNA sequence: TGTGCCAGCAGAGCGGGATGGAATCAGCCCCAGCATTTT. The full variable domain, in which reference TRBV2 and TRBJ1-5 provide the parts outside the CDR3, is EPEVTQTPSHQVTQMGQEVILRCVPISNHLYFYWYRQILGQKVEFLVSFYNNEISEKSEIFDDQFSVERPDGSNFTLKIRSTKLEDSAMYFCASRAGWNQPQHFGDGTRLSIL.

On this clonotype: At one end, the junction sequence differs from germline, possibly due to a read error. The chain joins TRBV6-5 to TRBJ1-1; 8 bases align to TRBD1. The length of the CDR3 is 14 residues. The germline CDR1 and CDR2 sequences are MNHEY and SVGAGI. DNA of the CDR3: TGTGCCAGCAGTTCTCGACAGGGGCACACTGAAGTTTTCTTT. It specifies CASSSRQGHTEVFF.

V is TRBV27 and J is TRBJ2-3; 12 bases match TRBD2. V lost 5 bases to trimming and J lost 5 bases; unmatched junction nucleotides: 8. The germline gives CDR1 MNHEY, CDR2 SMNVEV (reference sequence). This CDR3 has 16 residues. This chain's CDR3 is CASSPLAGGPIDTQYF. CDR3 coding DNA: TGTGCCAGCAGTCCCCTAGCGGGAGGGCCTATAGATACGCAGTATTTT.

This clonotype was observed a handful of times. The genes are TRBV30 and TRBJ2-1, with TRBD2 matching over 16 bases. CDR3 length: 17 amino acids. Losses at the gene ends were 1 base for V and 8 bases for J; bases not matched to a gene: 8. The germline V gene encodes CDR1 GTSNPN and CDR2 SVGIG (reference sequence). The CDR3 DNA reads TGTGCCTGGAGTGCCGTCCGCGGGACTAGCGGGAGGGATGAGCAGTTCTTC. Translating it yields CAWSAVRGTSGRDEQFF.

The rearrangement uses TRBV13 and TRBJ2-3; TRBD2 is a possible D gene (6 bases). This CDR3 is built from 17 residues. Germline lookup yields CDR1 PRHDT and CDR2 FYEKMQ (reference sequence). V dropped 3 bases and J dropped 2 bases, with 18 bases sitting between them. For the CDR3, the DNA is TGTGCCAGCAGCTTCCCCTTGGCGGGACCTTCCACAGATACGCAGTATTTT. This sequence encodes CASSFPLAGPSTDTQYF. Using reference TRBV13 and TRBJ2-3 for the parts outside the CDR3, the full variable domain is AAGVIQSPRHLIKEKRETATLKCYPIPRHDTVYWYQQGPGQDPQFLISFYEKMQSDKGSIPDRFSAQQFSDYHSELNMSSLELGDSALYFCASSFPLAGPSTDTQYFGPGTRLTVL.

Written as DNA, the CDR3 is TGTGCCAGCAGAACTGACAGGTACCAAGAGACCCAGTACTTC. Its protein is CASRTDRYQETQYF. The genes are TRBV28 and TRBJ2-5, with D tentatively TRBD1 (6 bases). The V and J ends lost 6 bases and 0 bases respectively, with 11 bases between them. This CDR3 is 14 amino acids long. Germline V gene sequence: CDR1 MDHEN, CDR2 SYDVKM.